The rows below give T cell receptor beta chains drawn from one sample of a study of blood T cell repertoires in COVID-19. Using immunoSEQ multiplex PCR, the repertoire was profiled, and TCRdb retains in-frame clones only, with some absent. The sample yields around 200,000 clones, 85% to 90% seen once. The sample consisted of peripheral blood. The receptors stem from a man between 60 and 70 years old who had recovered from COVID-19. CDR3s include the opening cysteine and the closing phenylalanine or tryptophan. Each record gives: D gene, clone size, J gene, V gene, CDR3 protein. A D gene is named only where the DNA matches it firmly. A row's size may be missing; if present it is once, few, many or a size class.

d_gene: TRBD1
abundance: -
j_gene: TRBJ1-2
v_gene: TRBV6-1
CDR3aa: CASSEDRGVGYTF

d_gene: -
abundance: -
j_gene: TRBJ1-2
v_gene: TRBV5-1
CDR3aa: CASSLGGVSSGYTF

d_gene: TRBD2
abundance: -
j_gene: TRBJ2-5
v_gene: TRBV3-1/TRBV3-2
CDR3aa: CASSQTLAETQYF

d_gene: -
abundance: -
j_gene: TRBJ1-1
v_gene: TRBV6-5
CDR3aa: CASSYSSFALNTEAFF

d_gene: -
abundance: -
j_gene: TRBJ1-3
v_gene: TRBV19
CDR3aa: CASSVQGPPGNTIYF

d_gene: TRBD2
abundance: -
j_gene: TRBJ2-1
v_gene: TRBV27
CDR3aa: CASSLTSGGTSEQFF

d_gene: -
abundance: -
j_gene: TRBJ2-2
v_gene: TRBV19
CDR3aa: CASSAHRDTGELFF

d_gene: TRBD1
abundance: -
j_gene: TRBJ2-5
v_gene: TRBV10-3
CDR3aa: CAINAGQVEETQYF

d_gene: -
abundance: -
j_gene: TRBJ1-2
v_gene: TRBV9
CDR3aa: CASSVGGETGGYTF

d_gene: -
abundance: -
j_gene: TRBJ1-2
v_gene: TRBV5-6
CDR3aa: CASSLSTYGYTF

d_gene: TRBD2
abundance: once
j_gene: TRBJ2-1
v_gene: TRBV6-1
CDR3aa: CASSDTTSGTDEQFF

d_gene: -
abundance: once
j_gene: TRBJ2-1
v_gene: TRBV6-2/TRBV6-3
CDR3aa: CASSYEENAYNEQFF

d_gene: -
abundance: -
j_gene: TRBJ2-4
v_gene: TRBV4-1
CDR3aa: CASSQEFGFGSEGNIQYF

d_gene: TRBD1
abundance: -
j_gene: TRBJ1-5
v_gene: TRBV30
CDR3aa: CAWGQGGQPQHF

d_gene: -
abundance: -
j_gene: TRBJ2-5
v_gene: TRBV7-6
CDR3aa: CASSPSRETQYF

d_gene: -
abundance: -
j_gene: TRBJ1-2
v_gene: TRBV19
CDR3aa: CASRPGGTYGYTF

d_gene: TRBD2
abundance: -
j_gene: TRBJ2-7
v_gene: TRBV7-8
CDR3aa: CASSLVGGYEQYF

d_gene: TRBD1
abundance: -
j_gene: TRBJ2-1
v_gene: TRBV18
CDR3aa: CASSLGQTNEQFF

d_gene: -
abundance: -
j_gene: TRBJ1-2
v_gene: TRBV5-1
CDR3aa: CASSPRDFDGYTF

d_gene: -
abundance: -
j_gene: TRBJ2-7
v_gene: TRBV11-2
CDR3aa: CASSPGQRGEQYF

d_gene: -
abundance: -
j_gene: TRBJ1-1
v_gene: TRBV13
CDR3aa: CASSSFGQRRNTEAFF

d_gene: -
abundance: -
j_gene: TRBJ2-2
v_gene: TRBV29-1
CDR3aa: CSVDGVTNTGELFF

d_gene: -
abundance: -
j_gene: TRBJ2-1
v_gene: TRBV7-2
CDR3aa: CASSSHGGGGDNEQFF

d_gene: TRBD2
abundance: -
j_gene: TRBJ2-3
v_gene: TRBV18
CDR3aa: CASSPVRGLAGGSTDTQYF

d_gene: -
abundance: -
j_gene: TRBJ2-4
v_gene: TRBV10-1
CDR3aa: CASSSSRGAAKNIQYF

d_gene: -
abundance: few
j_gene: TRBJ1-5
v_gene: TRBV2
CDR3aa: CASRQGNSNQPQHF

d_gene: TRBD2
abundance: -
j_gene: TRBJ2-7
v_gene: TRBV28
CDR3aa: CASTVSGAYEQYF

d_gene: TRBD1
abundance: -
j_gene: TRBJ2-1
v_gene: TRBV9
CDR3aa: CASSPRDSYNEQFF

d_gene: TRBD2
abundance: -
j_gene: TRBJ2-7
v_gene: TRBV7-2
CDR3aa: CASSSGLAGLYEQYF

d_gene: -
abundance: -
j_gene: TRBJ1-2
v_gene: TRBV27
CDR3aa: CASSLSWRGYGYTF

d_gene: -
abundance: -
j_gene: TRBJ1-3
v_gene: TRBV2
CDR3aa: CASSYGYSGNTIYF

d_gene: -
abundance: -
j_gene: TRBJ1-1
v_gene: TRBV29-1
CDR3aa: CSVETGSRGTEAFF

d_gene: TRBD1
abundance: -
j_gene: TRBJ1-1
v_gene: TRBV5-1
CDR3aa: CASSSGQGAMNTEAFF

d_gene: -
abundance: -
j_gene: TRBJ2-7
v_gene: TRBV5-3
CDR3aa: CARSLNAVSYEQYF

d_gene: -
abundance: -
j_gene: TRBJ1-4
v_gene: TRBV7-2
CDR3aa: CASSLGVGEKLFF

d_gene: TRBD2
abundance: -
j_gene: TRBJ2-1
v_gene: TRBV5-1
CDR3aa: CASSYEPLRGGSYNEQFF

d_gene: -
abundance: -
j_gene: TRBJ1-3
v_gene: TRBV11-2
CDR3aa: CASSLDRAGNTIYF

d_gene: TRBD1
abundance: -
j_gene: TRBJ1-2
v_gene: TRBV7-9
CDR3aa: CASSRGSTGEIYGYTF

d_gene: -
abundance: -
j_gene: TRBJ2-7
v_gene: TRBV18
CDR3aa: CASSGASSYEQYF

d_gene: TRBD2
abundance: -
j_gene: TRBJ2-3
v_gene: TRBV6-5
CDR3aa: CASNPGAGGTDTQYF

d_gene: -
abundance: -
j_gene: TRBJ1-1
v_gene: TRBV2
CDR3aa: CASGQGSNTEAFF

d_gene: -
abundance: -
j_gene: TRBJ2-3
v_gene: TRBV5-4
CDR3aa: CASLGSTDTQYF

d_gene: -
abundance: -
j_gene: TRBJ2-2
v_gene: TRBV6-5
CDR3aa: CASKNGERELFF

d_gene: -
abundance: -
j_gene: TRBJ2-1
v_gene: TRBV7-8
CDR3aa: CASSHSRNEQFF

d_gene: TRBD1
abundance: -
j_gene: TRBJ2-7
v_gene: TRBV12-3/TRBV12-4
CDR3aa: CASTGQGIYEQYF

d_gene: TRBD1
abundance: -
j_gene: TRBJ2-2
v_gene: TRBV7-3
CDR3aa: CARLRQGSNTGELFF

d_gene: -
abundance: -
j_gene: TRBJ1-1
v_gene: TRBV5-1
CDR3aa: CASSPSGTWATEAFF

d_gene: TRBD1
abundance: -
j_gene: TRBJ2-5
v_gene: TRBV10-3
CDR3aa: CAISESRGTGVPLTEETQYF

d_gene: -
abundance: -
j_gene: TRBJ1-1
v_gene: TRBV7-2
CDR3aa: CASSRRTGYTEAFF

d_gene: -
abundance: -
j_gene: TRBJ2-3
v_gene: TRBV29-1
CDR3aa: CSAFPPGHPNTDTQYF

d_gene: TRBD1
abundance: -
j_gene: TRBJ1-2
v_gene: TRBV27
CDR3aa: CASSLRGDRFGHTGYTF

d_gene: -
abundance: -
j_gene: TRBJ1-4
v_gene: TRBV5-4
CDR3aa: CASSPGIGGDEKLFF

d_gene: -
abundance: -
j_gene: TRBJ2-1
v_gene: TRBV12-3/TRBV12-4
CDR3aa: CASRTTANEQFF

d_gene: -
abundance: -
j_gene: TRBJ1-3
v_gene: TRBV6-5
CDR3aa: CASNSAGGNTIYF

d_gene: TRBD1
abundance: once
j_gene: TRBJ1-1
v_gene: TRBV7-2
CDR3aa: CASSSSTGMNTEAFF

d_gene: TRBD1
abundance: -
j_gene: TRBJ1-4
v_gene: TRBV4-3
CDR3aa: CASSQSTGTNEKLFF

d_gene: -
abundance: few
j_gene: TRBJ1-2
v_gene: TRBV27
CDR3aa: CASSTRQGIAYGYTF

d_gene: TRBD1
abundance: -
j_gene: TRBJ1-6
v_gene: TRBV5-3
CDR3aa: CARTLDRGNSPLHF